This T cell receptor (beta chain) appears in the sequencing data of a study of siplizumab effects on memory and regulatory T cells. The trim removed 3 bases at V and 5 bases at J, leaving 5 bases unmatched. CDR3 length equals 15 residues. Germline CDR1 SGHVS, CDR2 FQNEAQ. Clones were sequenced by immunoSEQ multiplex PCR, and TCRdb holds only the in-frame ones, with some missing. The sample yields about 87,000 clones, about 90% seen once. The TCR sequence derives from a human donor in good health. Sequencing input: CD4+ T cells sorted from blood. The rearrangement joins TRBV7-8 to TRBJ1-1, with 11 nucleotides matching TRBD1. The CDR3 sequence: CASSFSGTGGTEAFF. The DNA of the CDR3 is TGTGCCAGCAGCTTTTCCGGGACAGGGGGAACTGAAGCTTTCTTT.